A selection of T cell receptor beta chains follows, all from one sample in a study of T cell repertoires in aging, cancer and after chemotherapy. From the multiplex PCR reads, TCRdb called clonotypes with MiXCR, one entry per CDR3 protein. Here the sample spans 950 to 1,500 distinct CDR3 sequences, 24% being singletons. The sample taken for sequencing was blood. These receptors all come from a human donor with a solid tumor. Both conserved end residues are part of each CDR3. D genes are given only for firm matches.

cdr3_nt: TGTGCTCTTAGAAGGGGGGCTCCCTACGAGCAGTACTTC; cdr3_aa: CALRRGAPYEQYF; j_call: TRBJ2-7; v_call: TRBV19; d_call: NA